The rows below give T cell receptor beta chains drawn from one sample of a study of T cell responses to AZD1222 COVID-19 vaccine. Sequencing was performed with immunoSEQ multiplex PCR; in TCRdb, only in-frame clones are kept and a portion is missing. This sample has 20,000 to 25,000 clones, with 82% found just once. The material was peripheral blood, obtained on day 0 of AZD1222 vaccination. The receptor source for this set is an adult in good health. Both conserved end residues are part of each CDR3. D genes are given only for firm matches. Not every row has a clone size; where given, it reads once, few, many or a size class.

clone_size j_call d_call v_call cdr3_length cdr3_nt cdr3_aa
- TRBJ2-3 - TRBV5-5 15 TGTGCCAGCAGCTTGTTGGGCCAGGGGACAGATACGCAGTATTTT CASSLLGQGTDTQYF
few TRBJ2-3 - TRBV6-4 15 TGTGCCAGCAGTGACTCTTGGTCGGCCACAGATACGCAGTATTTT CASSDSWSATDTQYF
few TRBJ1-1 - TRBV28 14 TGTGCCAGCAATTCTGCAGGGATGAACACTGAAGCTTTCTTT CASNSAGMNTEAFF
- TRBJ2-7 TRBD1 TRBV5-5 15 TGTGCCAGCAGCTTGGTTGTGACAGGGGTCGGCGAGCAGTACTTC CASSLVVTGVGEQYF
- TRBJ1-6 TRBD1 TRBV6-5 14 TGTGCCAGCAGTTCCGGGACAGACGATTCACCCCTCCACTTT CASSSGTDDSPLHF
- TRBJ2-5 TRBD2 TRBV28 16 TGTGCCAGCAGTCCCAGGACTAGCGGGGATCAAGAGACCCAGTACTTC CASSPRTSGDQETQYF
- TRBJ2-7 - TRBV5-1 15 TGCGCCAGCAGCTACCACACCCAGGAGAGCTACGAGCAGTACTTC CASSYHTQESYEQYF
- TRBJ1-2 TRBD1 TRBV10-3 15 TGTGCCATCAGGGGGACAGGAGATAGCAACTATGGCTACACCTTC CAIRGTGDSNYGYTF
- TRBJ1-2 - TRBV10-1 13 TGCGCCAGCAGTGAGTACGGGAACTATGGCTACACCTTC CASSEYGNYGYTF
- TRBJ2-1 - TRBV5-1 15 TGCGCCAGCAGCTTATTGAGGGAGAAAGTAGCTGAGCAGTTCTTC CASSLLREKVAEQFF
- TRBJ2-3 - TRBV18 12 TGTGCCAGCTCACAGACCTACGATACGCAGTATTTT CASSQTYDTQYF
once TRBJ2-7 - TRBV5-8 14 TGTGCCAGCAGCTTGGGGTCCAGTCCCCACGAGCAGTACTTC CASSLGSSPHEQYF
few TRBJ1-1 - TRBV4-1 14 TGCGCCAGCAGCCTTGCAGGGGTCGGCACTGAAGCTTTCTTT CASSLAGVGTEAFF
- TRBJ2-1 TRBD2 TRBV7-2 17 TGTGCCAGCAGCTTAGCCGCGCGGGGGGCCCAGTACAATGAGCAGTTCTTC CASSLAARGAQYNEQFF
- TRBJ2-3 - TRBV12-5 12 TGTGCTAGTGGGGCCAGCTACGGTACGCAGTATTTT CASGASYGTQYF
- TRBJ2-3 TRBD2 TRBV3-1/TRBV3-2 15 TGTGCCAGCAGCCGACGGACTAGCGCCGCAGATACGCAGTATTTT CASSRRTSAADTQYF
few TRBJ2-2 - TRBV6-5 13 TGTGCCAGCAGCAGGGCGGAAACCGGGGAGCTGTTTTTT CASSRAETGELFF
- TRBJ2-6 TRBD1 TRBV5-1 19 TGCGCCAGCACCTTATATCCGGGACAGGGGGCTTCTGGGGCCAACGTCCTGACTTTC CASTLYPGQGASGANVLTF
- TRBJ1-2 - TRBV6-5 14 TGTGCCAGCAGCCAACCCCTGTCGGTCTATGGCTACACCTTC CASSQPLSVYGYTF
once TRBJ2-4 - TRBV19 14 TGTGCCACCGGGGGAGAGAGGGCCAAAAACATTCAGTACTTC CATGGERAKNIQYF
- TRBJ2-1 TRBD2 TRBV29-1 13 TGCAGCGTTGTACTAGCGGCTGACAATGAGCAGTTCTTC CSVVLAADNEQFF